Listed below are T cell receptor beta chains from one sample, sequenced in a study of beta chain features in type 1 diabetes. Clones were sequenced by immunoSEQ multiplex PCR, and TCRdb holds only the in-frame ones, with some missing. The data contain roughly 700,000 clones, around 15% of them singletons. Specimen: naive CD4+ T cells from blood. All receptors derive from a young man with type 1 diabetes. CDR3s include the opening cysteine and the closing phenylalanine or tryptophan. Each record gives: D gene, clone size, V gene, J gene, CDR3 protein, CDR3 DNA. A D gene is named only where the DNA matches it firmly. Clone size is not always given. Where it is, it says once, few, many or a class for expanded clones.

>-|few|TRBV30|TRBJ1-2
CAWSPPGVDGYTF
TGTGCCTGGAGCCCACCGGGGGTAGATGGCTACACCTTC
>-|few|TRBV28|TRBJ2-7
CASRGGNYEQYF
TGTGCCAGCCGAGGGGGGAACTACGAGCAGTACTTC
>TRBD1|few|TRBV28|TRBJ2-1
CATYVPTGQGNNEQFF
TGTGCCACCTATGTTCCTACGGGACAGGGGAACAATGAGCAGTTCTTC
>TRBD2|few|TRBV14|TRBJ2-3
CASSRGSGLAGRGDTQYF
TGTGCCAGCAGCCGAGGCTCCGGACTAGCGGGCCGAGGGGATACGCAGTATTTT
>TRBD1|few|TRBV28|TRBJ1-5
CASSPEGQGYQPQHF
TGTGCCAGCAGTCCCGAGGGACAGGGGTATCAGCCCCAGCATTTT
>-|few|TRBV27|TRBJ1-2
CASSLVGEGYTF
TGTGCCAGCAGTTTAGTGGGGGAGGGCTACACCTTC
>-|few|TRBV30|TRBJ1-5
CAWSYDGNQPQHF
TGTGCCTGGAGTTATGACGGCAATCAGCCCCAGCATTTT
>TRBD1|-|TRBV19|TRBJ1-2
CASSGQGAPYGYTF
TGTGCCAGTAGTGGACAGGGGGCCCCCTATGGCTACACCTTC
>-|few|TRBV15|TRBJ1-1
CATSRDTGNTEAFF
TGTGCCACCAGCAGAGATACAGGGAACACTGAAGCTTTCTTT
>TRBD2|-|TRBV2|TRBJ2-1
CASRPTGGLSYNEQFF
TGTGCCAGCAGGCCGACGGGGGGGTTATCCTACAATGAGCAGTTCTTC
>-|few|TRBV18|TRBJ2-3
CASSPPRSLPDTQYF
TGTGCCAGCTCACCACCGAGATCATTGCCAGATACGCAGTATTTT
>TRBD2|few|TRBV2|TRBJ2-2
CASTLLAGVAGELFF
TGTGCCAGCACCCTACTAGCGGGGGTAGCCGGGGAGCTGTTTTTT
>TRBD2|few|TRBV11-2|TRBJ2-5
CASSGTSGETQYF
TGTGCCAGCAGCGGCACTAGCGGAGAGACCCAGTACTTC
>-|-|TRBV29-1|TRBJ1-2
CSVEPKEAGVPYGYTF
TGCAGCGTTGAACCTAAGGAGGCAGGGGTTCCTTATGGCTACACCTTC
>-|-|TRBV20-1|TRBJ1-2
CSALAYGYTF
TGCAGTGCCCTGGCGTATGGCTACACCTTC
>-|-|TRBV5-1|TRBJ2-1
CASSLGQTYNEQFF
TGCGCCAGCAGCCTAGGACAGACCTACAATGAGCAGTTCTTC
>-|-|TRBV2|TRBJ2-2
CASSDGRYTGELFF
TGTGCCAGCAGTGATGGCAGGTACACCGGGGAGCTGTTTTTT
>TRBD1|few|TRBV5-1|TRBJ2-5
CASSIYQGDLGTQYF
TGCGCCAGCAGCATATACCAGGGGGATCTTGGGACCCAGTACTTC
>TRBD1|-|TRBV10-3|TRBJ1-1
CAISGPTGPFF
TGTGCCATCAGTGGTCCGACAGGGCCTTTCTTT
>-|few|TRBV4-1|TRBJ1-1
CASSQVALQEKAFF
TGCGCCAGCAGCCAAGTTGCATTACAGGAAAAAGCTTTCTTT
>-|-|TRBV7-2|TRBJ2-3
CASSLGPLSTDTQYF
TGTGCCAGCAGCTTAGGGCCCCTAAGCACAGATACGCAGTATTTT
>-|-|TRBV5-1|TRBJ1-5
CASSLVPDSNQPQHF
TGCGCCAGCAGCTTGGTTCCGGATTCCAATCAGCCCCAGCATTTT